Each of the 20 T cell receptor beta chains below was sequenced from the same sample in a study of blood T cell repertoires in COVID-19. Repertoires were generated with immunoSEQ multiplex PCR, while TCRdb's copy carries only in-frame clones and drops some. The data contain 75,000 to 100,000 clones, approximately 82% of them singletons. Material: peripheral blood. The receptors stem from a human donor in a cohort sampled during active COVID-19.

The V call is TRBV28, the J call TRBJ1-1; D not certain. The CDR3 is 12 amino acids. V was clipped by 5 bases and J by 2 bases, with 6 bases between them. Germline CDR1 MDHEN, CDR2 SYDVKM. The CDR3 coding sequence is TGTGCCAGCAGTGCGACTAACACTGAAGCTTTCTTT. This gives the protein CASSATNTEAFF.

The chain carries TRBV5-1 and TRBJ1-6, with 10 bases lining up with TRBD1. The V and J ends lost 4 bases and 11 bases, in that order; junction bases with no gene match: 9. The V gene's germline CDR1 is SGHRS and CDR2 YFSETQ. This CDR3 contains 15 residues. The CDR3 DNA reads TGCGCCAGCAGCCCCGACGGGACAGGGGTGCCACCCCTCCACTTT. Translation gives CASSPDGTGVPPLHF.

There are a few counts of this clone. The genes are TRBV3-1 (or the pseudogene TRBV3-2) and TRBJ2-6, with TRBD1 as a possible D gene (6 bases). CDR1 and CDR2 (germline): LGHDT, YNNKEL (reference sequence). V lost 3 bases, J lost 0 bases, and 12 bases lay in between. This CDR3 has 17 amino acids. Here the CDR3 reads CASSQRGKSSGANVLTF. The CDR3 nucleotides read TGTGCCAGCAGCCAGAGGGGGAAAAGCTCTGGGGCCAACGTCCTGACTTTC.

The sample holds one count of this clone. This chain connects TRBV7-3 to TRBJ2-2; 9 bases line up with TRBD1. This CDR3 region has 17 residues. CDR1 is SGHTA and CDR2 is FQGTGA in the germline V gene. Trimming cost V 5 bases and J 5 bases; bases outside gene matches: 12. The CDR3 DNA is TGTGCCAGCAGCCCCGGACAGGGGAGGGGTGTAACCGGGGAGCTGTTTTTT. Its protein is CASSPGQGRGVTGELFF.

In DNA form, the CDR3 reads TGTGCCAGCAGCCACGGGACTAGCGGGGGGTGGGCAGTTACGCAGTATTTT. Its protein product is CASSHGTSGGWAVTQYF. The chain links TRBV7-6 to TRBJ2-3, with TRBD2 matching over 15 bases. The CDR3 extends over 17 amino acids. Germline CDR1 and CDR2: SGHVS and FNYEAQ. V trimming: 5 bases; J trimming: 8 bases; junction bases outside the gene matches: 11.

This clone was observed many times. The chain couples TRBV29-1 to TRBJ1-1; D is ambiguous. Germline V CDR1 and CDR2: SQVTM, ANQGSEA. V was cut by 0 bases and J by 1 base, with 12 bases left in between. This CDR3 contains 15 residues. The CDR3 is CSVEDLGARNTEAFF. The CDR3 DNA is TGCAGCGTTGAAGATCTGGGCGCCAGGAACACTGAAGCTTTCTTT. Using reference TRBV29-1 and TRBJ1-1 for the parts outside the CDR3, the full variable domain is SAVISQKPSRDICQRGTSLTIQCQVDSQVTMMFWYRQQPGQSLTLIATANQGSEATYESGFVIDKFPISRPNLTFSTLTVSNMSPEDSSIYLCSVEDLGARNTEAFFGQGTRLTVV.

The chain uses TRBV2 and TRBJ2-1, with TRBD1 identical over 7 bases. The CDR3 has 15 residues. Germline CDR1 reads SNHLY; CDR2 reads FYNNEI. V lost 5 bases to trimming and J lost 1 base; unmatched junction nucleotides: 5. Written as DNA, the CDR3 is TGTGCCAGCAGTTCCACAGGGGTTTCCTACAATGAGCAGTTCTTC. The encoded protein is CASSSTGVSYNEQFF.

The rearrangement joins TRBV5-8 to TRBJ2-7; 10 bases map to TRBD1. The CDR3 loop spans 13 amino acids. With V trimmed by 0 bases and J by 9 bases, 3 bases remained unmatched. Germline V gives CDR1 SGHTS, CDR2 YDEGEE. CDR3 protein: CASSLGGQGVQYF. The CDR3 coding sequence is TGTGCCAGCAGCTTGGGAGGACAGGGGGTGCAGTACTTC.

The rearrangement joins TRBV19 to TRBJ2-1; TRBD1 matches 10 bases. Per the germline V gene, CDR1 is LNHDA and CDR2 is SQIVND (reference sequence). This CDR3 region has 14 residues. V shed 3 bases, J shed 9 bases, and the junction held 5 bases outside the gene matches. This CDR3 is CASSIRQGAGEQFF. The CDR3 coding sequence is TGTGCCAGTAGTATCCGACAGGGGGCAGGTGAGCAGTTCTTC.

The chain employs TRBV11-2 and TRBJ1-5; D is ambiguous. The germline V and J ends were trimmed by 4 bases and 4 bases, with 8 bases remaining between them. Germline V gene data show CDR1 as SGHAT and CDR2 as FQNNGV. This CDR3 is built from 13 residues. CDR3 DNA sequence: TGTGCCAGCAGCTCCGGGGTAAATCAGCCCCAGCATTTT. Translated, it gives CASSSGVNQPQHF.

This clone came up a few times. The V and J genes are TRBV5-1 and TRBJ2-1; D is unresolved. Germline V gene sequence: CDR1 SGHRS, CDR2 YFSETQ. This CDR3 contains 13 residues. V lost 1 base to trimming and J lost 3 bases, with 5 bases between them. CDR3 bases: TGCGCCAGCAGCTTGCAGGACTACAATGAGCAGTTCTTC. Translated, it gives CASSLQDYNEQFF.

The V call is TRBV7-2, the J call TRBJ1-5; 10 nucleotides agree with TRBD1. The V segment lost 4 bases and the J segment 5 bases; nucleotides outside the gene matches: 5. The germline gives CDR1 SGHTA, CDR2 FQGNSA. The CDR3 extends over 15 amino acids. The CDR3 loop reads CASSSGQGFYQPQHF. The DNA of the CDR3 is TGTGCCAGCAGCTCGGGACAGGGGTTTTATCAGCCCCAGCATTTT. Together with reference TRBV7-2 and TRBJ1-5, the CDR3 gives the full variable domain: GAGVSQSPSNKVTEKGKDVELRCDPISGHTALYWYRQSLGQGLEFLIYFQGNSAPDKSGLPSDRFSAERTGGSVSTLTIQRTQQEDSAVYLCASSSGQGFYQPQHFGDGTRLSIL.

The chain has TRBV28 and TRBJ2-7, with a weak D call TRBD1 (6 bases). The V and J ends lost 7 bases and 3 bases respectively, with 16 bases between them. Germline-derived CDR1 and CDR2 are MDHEN and SYDVKM. CDR3 size: 14 residues. CDR3 region: CASTLGAGVYEQYF. CDR3 DNA: TGTGCCAGCACCCTGGGGGCAGGGGTCTACGAGCAGTACTTC. The variable domain in full, with the rest retrieved from reference TRBV28 and TRBJ2-7, is DVKVTQSSRYLVKRTGEKVFLECVQDMDHENMFWYRQDPGLGLRLIYFSYDVKMKEKGDIPEGYSVSREKKERFSLILESASTNQTSMYLCASTLGAGVYEQYFGPGTRLTVT.

The chain employs TRBV7-2 and TRBJ2-7, with 8 bases matching TRBD1. The germline CDR1 and CDR2 sequences are SGHTA and FQGNSA. This CDR3 is 16 amino acids long. V shed 0 bases, J shed 4 bases, and the junction held 8 bases outside the gene matches. CDR3 sequence reads: CASSLARRTGTYEQYF. CDR3 nucleotides: TGTGCCAGCAGCTTAGCGCGCAGGACAGGGACTTACGAGCAGTACTTC.

The chain uses TRBV27 and TRBJ1-1, with TRBD1 matching 7 bases. This CDR3 is 14 amino acids long. Germline CDR1 and CDR2: MNHEY and SMNVEV (reference sequence). Trimming cost V 3 bases and J 4 bases; bases outside gene matches: 5. The CDR3 DNA follows: TGTGCCAGCAGTTTTAGCCGGGACAGCACTGAAGCTTTCTTT. It is translated as CASSFSRDSTEAFF.

The chain combines TRBV18 with TRBJ1-1; 7 nucleotides align to TRBD1. Losses at the gene ends were 2 bases for V and 0 bases for J; bases not matched to a gene: 0. Germline CDR1 reads KGHSH; CDR2 reads LQKENI. CDR3 size: 14 residues. The CDR3 DNA is TGTGCCAGCTCACCAAGGGGGCTGAACACTGAAGCTTTCTTT. Encoded protein: CASSPRGLNTEAFF.

The V and J genes are TRBV29-1 and TRBJ2-3; tentatively, D is TRBD1 (6 bases). V dropped 6 bases and J dropped 2 bases, with 18 bases sitting between them. The CDR3 has 15 residues. From germline, CDR1 is SQVTM and CDR2 ANQGSEA. CDR3 bases: TGCAGCGTGGCGCTCGTGGGACACTACACAGATACGCAGTATTTT. Translated: CSVALVGHYTDTQYF.

The chain carries TRBV6-5 and TRBJ2-5, with TRBD1 as a possible D gene (6 bases). This CDR3 spans 16 amino acids. Germline V gene sequence: CDR1 MNHEY, CDR2 SVGAGI. Trimming stripped 0 bases from V and 5 bases from J, with 16 bases between. CDR3 protein: CASSYSSQGVWETQYF. The DNA for the CDR3 is TGTGCCAGCAGTTACTCCTCACAGGGCGTTTGGGAGACCCAGTACTTC.

A single count supports this clone. The chain links TRBV7-9 to TRBJ2-4; 9 bases fit TRBD1. Losses at the gene ends were 6 bases for V and 7 bases for J; bases not matched to a gene: 10. Germline assignment: CDR1 SEHNR and CDR2 FQNEAQ (reference sequence). The CDR3 totals 15 residues. CDR3 DNA: TGTGCCAGCAGACCTACCGGGACAGGGTATAACATTCAGTACTTC. It translates to CASRPTGTGYNIQYF. The entire variable domain, with the rest obtained from reference TRBV7-9 and TRBJ2-4, is as follows: DTGVSQNPRHKITKRGQNVTFRCDPISEHNRLYWYRQTLGQGPEFLTYFQNEAQLEKSRLLSDRFSAERPKGSFSTLEIQRTEQGDSAMYLCASRPTGTGYNIQYFGAGTRLSVL.

In its sample, this clone was seen a few times. The CDR3 is CASSLRLAGAYNEQFF. The CDR3 nucleotides are TGTGCCAGCAGCCTCCGACTAGCGGGGGCGTACAATGAGCAGTTCTTC. This chain joins TRBV11-1 and TRBJ2-1; TRBD2 agrees at 12 bases. The CDR3 runs 16 residues. Germline lookup yields CDR1 SGHAT and CDR2 FQDESV (reference sequence). V shed 5 bases and J 4 bases; nucleotides not matched to a gene: 6.